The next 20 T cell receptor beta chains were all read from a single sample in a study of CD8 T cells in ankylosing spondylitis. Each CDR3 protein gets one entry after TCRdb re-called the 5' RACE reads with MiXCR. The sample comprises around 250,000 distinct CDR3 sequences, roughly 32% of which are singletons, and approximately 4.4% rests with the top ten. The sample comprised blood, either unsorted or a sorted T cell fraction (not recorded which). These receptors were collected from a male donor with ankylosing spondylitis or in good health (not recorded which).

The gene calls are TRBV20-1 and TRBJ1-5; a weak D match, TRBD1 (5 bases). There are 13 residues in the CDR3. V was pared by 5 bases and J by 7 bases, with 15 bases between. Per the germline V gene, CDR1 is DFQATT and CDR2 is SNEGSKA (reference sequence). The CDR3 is CSARDRRGQPQHF. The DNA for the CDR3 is TGCAGTGCTCGGGACCGACGAGGGCAGCCCCAGCATTTT.

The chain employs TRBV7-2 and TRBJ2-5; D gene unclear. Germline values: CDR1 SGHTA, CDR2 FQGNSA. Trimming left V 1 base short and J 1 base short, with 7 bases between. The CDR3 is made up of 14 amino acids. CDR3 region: CASSLVVSQETQYF. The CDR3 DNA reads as TGTGCCAGCAGCTTAGTAGTAAGCCAAGAGACCCAGTACTTC.

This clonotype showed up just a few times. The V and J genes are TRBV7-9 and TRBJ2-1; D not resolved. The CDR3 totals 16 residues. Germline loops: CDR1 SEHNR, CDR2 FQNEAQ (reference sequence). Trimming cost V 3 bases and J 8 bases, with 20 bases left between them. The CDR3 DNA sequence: TGTGCCAGCAGCTTTCTTCAGGAGACCCAGAACCATGAGCAGTTCTTC. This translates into CASSFLQETQNHEQFF.

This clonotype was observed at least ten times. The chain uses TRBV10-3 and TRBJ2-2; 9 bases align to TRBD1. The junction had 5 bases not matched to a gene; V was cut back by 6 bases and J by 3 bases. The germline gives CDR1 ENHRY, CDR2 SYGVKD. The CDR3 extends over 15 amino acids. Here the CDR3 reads CAISGDRADTGELFF. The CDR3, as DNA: TGTGCCATCAGCGGGGACAGGGCGGACACCGGGGAGCTGTTTTTT.

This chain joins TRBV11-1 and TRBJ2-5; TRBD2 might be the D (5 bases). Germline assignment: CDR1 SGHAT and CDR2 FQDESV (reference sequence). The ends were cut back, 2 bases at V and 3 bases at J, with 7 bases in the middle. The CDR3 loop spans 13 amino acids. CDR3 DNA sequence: TGTGCCAGCAGCTTAATTAGCGAAGAGACCCAGTACTTC. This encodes CASSLISEETQYF.

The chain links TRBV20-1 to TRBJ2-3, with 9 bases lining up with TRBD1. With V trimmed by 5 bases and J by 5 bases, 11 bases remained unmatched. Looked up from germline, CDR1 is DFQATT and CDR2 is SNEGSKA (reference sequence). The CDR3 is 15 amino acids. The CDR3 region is CSAPTDRGGRDTQYF. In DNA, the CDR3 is TGCAGTGCTCCGACGGACAGGGGAGGTCGAGATACGCAGTATTTT.

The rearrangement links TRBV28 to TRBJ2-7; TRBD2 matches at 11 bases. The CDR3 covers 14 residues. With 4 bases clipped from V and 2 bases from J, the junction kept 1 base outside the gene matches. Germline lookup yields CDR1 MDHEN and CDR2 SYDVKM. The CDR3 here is CASSSLAGAYEQYF. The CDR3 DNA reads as TGTGCCAGCAGTTCACTAGCGGGAGCCTACGAGCAGTACTTC.

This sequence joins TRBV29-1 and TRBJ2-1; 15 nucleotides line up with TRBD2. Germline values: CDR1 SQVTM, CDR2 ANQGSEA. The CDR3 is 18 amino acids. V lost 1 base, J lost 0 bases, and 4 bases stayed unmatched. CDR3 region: CSVEGGLAGGPSYNEQFF. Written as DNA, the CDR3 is TGCAGCGTTGAAGGGGGACTAGCGGGGGGCCCCTCCTACAATGAGCAGTTCTTC.

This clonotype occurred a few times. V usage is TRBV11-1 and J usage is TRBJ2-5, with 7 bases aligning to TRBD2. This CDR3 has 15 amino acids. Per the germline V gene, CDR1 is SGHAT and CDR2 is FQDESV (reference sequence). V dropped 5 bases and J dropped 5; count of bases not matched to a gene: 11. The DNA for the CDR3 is TGTGCCAGCAGCGAGCCGGGGAGGGAGCAGGAGACCCAGTACTTC. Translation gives CASSEPGREQETQYF.

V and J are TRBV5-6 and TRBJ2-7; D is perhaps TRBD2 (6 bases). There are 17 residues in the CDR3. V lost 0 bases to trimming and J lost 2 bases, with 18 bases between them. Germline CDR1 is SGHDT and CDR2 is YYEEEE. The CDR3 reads CASSLAGASGLPYEQYF. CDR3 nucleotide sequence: TGTGCCAGCAGCTTGGCCGGGGCCAGCGGGCTACCCTACGAGCAGTACTTC.

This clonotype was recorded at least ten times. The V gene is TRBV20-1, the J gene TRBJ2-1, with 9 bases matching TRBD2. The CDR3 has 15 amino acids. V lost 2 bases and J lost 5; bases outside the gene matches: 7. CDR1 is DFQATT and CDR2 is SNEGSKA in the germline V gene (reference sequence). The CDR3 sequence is CSARSTSGKNNEQFF. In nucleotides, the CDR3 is TGCAGTGCTAGATCGACTAGCGGCAAAAACAATGAGCAGTTCTTC.

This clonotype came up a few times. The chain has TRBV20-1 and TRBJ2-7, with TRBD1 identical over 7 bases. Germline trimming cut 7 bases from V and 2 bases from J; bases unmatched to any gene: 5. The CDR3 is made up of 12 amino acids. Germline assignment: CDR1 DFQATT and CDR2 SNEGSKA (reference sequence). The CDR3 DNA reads TGCAGTGACCGGGACAGAGCCTACGAGCAGTACTTC. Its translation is CSDRDRAYEQYF.

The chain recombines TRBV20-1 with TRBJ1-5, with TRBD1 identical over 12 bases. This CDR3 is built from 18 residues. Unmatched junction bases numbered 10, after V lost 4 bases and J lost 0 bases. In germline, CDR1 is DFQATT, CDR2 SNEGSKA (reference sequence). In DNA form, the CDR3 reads TGCAGTGCTACCTCGGGACAGGGGGCAAGTCGTAGCAATCAGCCCCAGCATTTT. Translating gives CSATSGQGASRSNQPQHF.

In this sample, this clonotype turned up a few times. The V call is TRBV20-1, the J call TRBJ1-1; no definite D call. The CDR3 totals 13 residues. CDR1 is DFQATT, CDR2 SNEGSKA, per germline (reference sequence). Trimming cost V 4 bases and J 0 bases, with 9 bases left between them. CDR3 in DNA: TGCAGTGCTATTCGTCCGGTGAACACTGAAGCTTTCTTT. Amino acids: CSAIRPVNTEAFF.

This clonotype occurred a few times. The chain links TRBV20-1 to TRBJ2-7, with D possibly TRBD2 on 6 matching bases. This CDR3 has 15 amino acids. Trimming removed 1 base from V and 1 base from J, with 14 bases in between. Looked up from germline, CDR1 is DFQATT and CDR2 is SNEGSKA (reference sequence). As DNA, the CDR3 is TGCAGTGCTAGAGTTTGGGGGGAGACTTCCTACGAGCAGTACTTC. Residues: CSARVWGETSYEQYF.

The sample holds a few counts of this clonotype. The DNA for the CDR3 is TGTGCCAGCAGCGGGACAGGGTCAGGCGAGCAGTACTTC. Its translation: CASSGTGSGEQYF. The chain joins TRBV9 to TRBJ2-7; TRBD1 agrees at 8 bases. CDR3 length equals 13 residues. Germline CDR1 is SGDLS and CDR2 is YYNGEE. V dropped 3 bases and J dropped 6; count of bases not matched to a gene: 5.

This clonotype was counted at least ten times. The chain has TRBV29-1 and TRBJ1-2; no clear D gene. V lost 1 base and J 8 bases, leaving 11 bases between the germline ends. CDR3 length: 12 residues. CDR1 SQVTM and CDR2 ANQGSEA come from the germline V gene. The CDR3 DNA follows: TGCAGCGTTGAAGTGAGGGCGGTAGGCTACACCTTC. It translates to CSVEVRAVGYTF.

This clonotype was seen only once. CDR3 DNA: TGCGCCAGCAGCTTGGAAACAGGGGCCAGAGGAGGGGAGCTGTTTTTT. Translating it yields CASSLETGARGGELFF. The chain recombines TRBV5-1 with TRBJ2-2; 7 positions agree with TRBD1. V trimming: 0 bases; J trimming: 8 bases; junction bases outside the gene matches: 10. Germline values: CDR1 SGHRS, CDR2 YFSETQ. The CDR3 totals 16 residues.

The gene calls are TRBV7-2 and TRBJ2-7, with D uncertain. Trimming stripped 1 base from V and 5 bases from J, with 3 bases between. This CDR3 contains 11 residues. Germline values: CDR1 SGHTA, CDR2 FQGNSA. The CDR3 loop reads CASSLENEQYF. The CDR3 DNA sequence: TGTGCCAGCAGCTTAGAAAACGAGCAGTACTTC. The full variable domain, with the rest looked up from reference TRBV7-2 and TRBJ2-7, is GAGVSQSPSNKVTEKGKDVELRCDPISGHTALYWYRQSLGQGLEFLIYFQGNSAPDKSGLPSDRFSAERTGGSVSTLTIQRTQQEDSAVYLCASSLENEQYFGPGTRLTVT.

CDR3 sequence reads: CASGLGSRANTGELFF. CDR3 bases: TGCGCCAGCGGCCTCGGCAGCCGCGCGAACACCGGGGAGCTGTTTTTT. The rearrangement links TRBV5-1 to TRBJ2-2; D not resolved. This CDR3 contains 16 residues. The V end was cut by 7 bases, the J end by 0 bases, with 16 bases between. The V gene's germline CDR1 is SGHRS and CDR2 YFSETQ.